One sample yielded the 32 T cell receptor beta chains listed below, sequenced in a study of cytomegalovirus exposure and HLA in healthy donors. PCR was performed using 60 Vbeta and 13 Jbeta primers. Only in-frame clones appear in the TCRdb table, and some are missing; sequencing was by immunoSEQ multiplex PCR. This table has under 200,000 clones, roughly 85% appearing once. Material: PBMCs. Receptors originate from a woman in her 30s in good health and CMV-seronegative.

This chain connects TRBV7-8 to TRBJ2-7, with 8 bases identical to TRBD1. This CDR3 is 14 amino acids long. The germline gives CDR1 SGHVS, CDR2 FQNEAQ. V lost 5 bases to trimming and J lost 7 bases; unmatched junction nucleotides: 10. For the CDR3, the DNA is TGTGCCAGCAGCGGGACAGGAGCTTCGGTGGAGCAGTACTTC. Translated, it gives CASSGTGASVEQYF.

Only one count was recorded for this clone. This chain uses TRBV18 with TRBJ1-1, with 9 bases identical to TRBD1. Germline V gene data show CDR1 as KGHSH and CDR2 as LQKENI. Trimming at V came to 3 bases and at J to 5 bases, leaving 4 bases not matched to a gene. The CDR3 is 14 residues long. The CDR3 DNA sequence: TGTGCCAGCTCACCGAGACAGGGGGGGACTGAAGCTTTCTTT. Amino acid sequence: CASSPRQGGTEAFF.

V usage is TRBV6-1 and J usage is TRBJ2-7, with 10 bases identical to TRBD2. This CDR3 comprises 14 residues. V lost 4 bases, J lost 0 bases, and 0 bases stayed unmatched. CDR1 and CDR2 (germline): MNHNS, SASEGT. The CDR3 DNA sequence: TGTGCCAGCAGTGGGACTAGCGGCTCCTACGAGCAGTACTTC. It translates to CASSGTSGSYEQYF.

Note on this clone: A read error may produce the germline difference seen at one junction end. The chain links TRBV18 to TRBJ1-5, with 8 bases lining up with TRBD1. Germline V gene sequence: CDR1 KGHSH, CDR2 LQKENI. The CDR3 consists of 16 residues. CDR3 sequence (DNA): TGTGCCAGCTCGCCACCAGGGACAGGCAGCAATCAGCCCCAGCATTTT. It yields the protein CASSPPGTGSNQPQHF.

The rearrangement joins TRBV29-1 to TRBJ2-2; no clear D. The CDR3 length is 14 residues. Deletions cut 6 bases from V and 3 bases from J, with 14 bases between. Germline values: CDR1 SQVTM, CDR2 ANQGSEA. Here the CDR3 DNA reads TGCAGCGTCGCCAGCACGACTTACACCGGGGAGCTGTTTTTT. This translates into CSVASTTYTGELFF.

This clone has just a few counts. The chain combines TRBV7-9 with TRBJ1-1; a possible D gene is TRBD1 (5 bases). This CDR3 has 16 residues. Trimming stripped 7 bases from V and 4 bases from J, with 22 bases between. Germline values: CDR1 SEHNR, CDR2 FQNEAQ (reference sequence). The CDR3 loop reads CASTYQAQIDSTEAFF. The DNA of the CDR3 is TGTGCCAGCACCTACCAAGCCCAGATAGACAGCACTGAAGCTTTCTTT.

The chain joins TRBV28 to TRBJ1-5, with D maybe TRBD1 (5 bases). The CDR3 covers 14 residues. The germline CDR1 and CDR2 sequences are MDHEN and SYDVKM. V was shortened by 2 bases and J by 4 bases, with 9 bases between the two germline ends. The CDR3 loop is CASSLLGGNQPQHF. The CDR3 coding sequence is TGTGCCAGCAGTTTACTCGGGGGAAATCAGCCCCAGCATTTT.

This sequence joins TRBV10-3 and TRBJ2-5; the D gene is possibly TRBD1 (8 bases). Germline V gives CDR1 ENHRY, CDR2 SYGVKD. Trimming removed 6 bases at V and 5 bases at J, with 16 bases between. CDR3 length: 14 amino acids. The CDR3: CAIRPTGEGETQYF. The CDR3 bases are TGTGCCATCAGGCCGACAGGGGAGGGTGAGACCCAGTACTTC.

This sequence joins TRBV5-6 and TRBJ1-2, with 9 bases matching TRBD1. Germline CDR1 and CDR2: SGHDT and YYEEEE. V lost 1 base, J lost 7 bases, and 8 bases stayed unmatched. The length of the CDR3 is 15 residues. The CDR3, as DNA: TGTGCCAGCAGCTTGATCCCGGGACAGGGAAGTGGCTACACCTTC. It is translated as CASSLIPGQGSGYTF. The entire variable domain, with the rest obtained from reference TRBV5-6 and TRBJ1-2, is as follows: DAGVTQSPTHLIKTRGQQVTLRCSPKSGHDTVSWYQQALGQGPQFIFQYYEEEERQRGNFPDRFSGHQFPNYSSELNVNALLLGDSALYLCASSLIPGQGSGYTFGSGTRLTVV.

The V call is TRBV7-9, the J call TRBJ2-2; 8 bases line up with TRBD2. Trimming at V came to 1 base and at J to 0 bases, leaving 1 base not matched to a gene. Germline CDR1 reads SEHNR; CDR2 reads FQNEAQ (reference sequence). The CDR3 is made up of 16 amino acids. CDR3 in amino acids: CASSLEAGANTGELFF. The CDR3 nucleotides are TGTGCCAGCAGCTTAGAAGCGGGGGCGAACACCGGGGAGCTGTTTTTT.

The rearrangement links TRBV7-7 to TRBJ2-3, with a weak D call TRBD2 (6 bases). Trimming removed 3 bases from V and 4 bases from J, with 8 bases in between. This CDR3 is 13 amino acids long. Germline CDR1 SSHAT, CDR2 FNYEAQ (reference sequence). The CDR3 region is CASSLREPDTQYF. In DNA, the CDR3 is TGTGCCAGCAGCTTGCGGGAACCAGATACGCAGTATTTT.

This clone was detected only once. V is TRBV6-1 and J is TRBJ1-1; tentatively, D is TRBD1 (6 bases). Deletions cut 7 bases from V and 6 bases from J, with 12 bases between. This CDR3 comprises 12 residues. CDR1 is MNHNS, CDR2 SASEGT, per germline. CDR3 nucleotide sequence: TGTGCCAGCAAATTACAGGGATCTGAAGCTTTCTTT. Translation gives CASKLQGSEAFF.

The chain recombines TRBV7-9 with TRBJ2-7, with 7 bases aligning to TRBD1. The ends lost 2 bases at V and 7 bases at J; junction bases unmatched: 11. CDR1 and CDR2 (germline): SEHNR, FQNEAQ (reference sequence). The CDR3 contains 15 residues. The CDR3 protein is CASSLPQDRSGEQYF. CDR3 nucleotide sequence: TGTGCCAGCAGCTTACCGCAGGACAGGTCGGGGGAGCAGTACTTC.

The chain joins TRBV5-1 to TRBJ1-1, with TRBD1 matching 7 bases. The CDR3 sequence is 14 residues long. V was pared by 5 bases and J by 0 bases, with 4 bases of the junction left unmatched. The germline V gene encodes CDR1 SGHRS and CDR2 YFSETQ. The CDR3 spells CASRSGQVNTEAFF. Here the CDR3 DNA reads TGCGCCAGCAGAAGTGGACAGGTGAACACTGAAGCTTTCTTT. Filled out from reference TRBV5-1 and TRBJ1-1, the complete variable domain reads KAGVTQTPRYLIKTRGQQVTLSCSPISGHRSVSWYQQTPGQGLQFLFEYFSETQRNKGNFPGRFSGRQFSNSRSEMNVSTLELGDSALYLCASRSGQVNTEAFFGQGTRLTVV.

The chain employs TRBV23-1 and TRBJ2-7, with TRBD1 as a possible D gene (6 bases). TRBV23-1 is given ORF status, its function remaining uncertain. The V gene lost 0 bases and the J gene lost 0 bases, with 6 bases spanning the gap. This CDR3 region has 14 residues. CDR3 bases: TGCGCCAGCAGTCAATCGGACAGCTCCTACGAGCAGTACTTC. This gives the protein CASSQSDSSYEQYF.

The chain uses TRBV7-3 and TRBJ2-7, with TRBD2 identical over 9 bases. CDR3 length: 15 residues. Trimming at V came to 4 bases and at J to 5 bases, leaving 9 bases not matched to a gene. Germline V gives CDR1 SGHTA, CDR2 FQGTGA. The CDR3 bases are TGTGCCAGCAGCTCCCTTGGTAGCGGGAGTAACGAGCAGTACTTC. Translation gives CASSSLGSGSNEQYF.

This CDR3 is CASGLDLPSNEQFF. The CDR3 DNA reads as TGTGCTAGTGGTTTGGATTTGCCGAGCAATGAGCAGTTCTTC. J is TRBJ2-1 and V is TRBV12-5; D unclear. In germline, CDR1 is LGHNT, CDR2 FRNRAP. Trimming removed 1 base at V and 6 bases at J, with 10 bases between. This CDR3 contains 14 residues.

This chain joins TRBV7-8 and TRBJ1-1; no reliable D call. V was shortened by 7 bases and J by 1 base, with 10 bases between the two germline ends. The germline V gene has CDR1 SGHVS and CDR2 FQNEAQ. This CDR3 comprises 13 residues. CDR3 DNA sequence: TGTGCCAGCATCCTCCCCGGGAACACTGAAGCTTTCTTT. The encoded protein is CASILPGNTEAFF.

V gene TRBV2 combines with J gene TRBJ1-1, with 7 bases that match TRBD1. The trim removed 7 bases at V and 4 bases at J, leaving 6 bases unmatched. The CDR3 extends over 13 amino acids. CDR1 and CDR2 from the germline V gene are SNHLY and FYNNEI. The CDR3 sequence is CASNRQGATEAFF. CDR3 nucleotides: TGTGCCAGCAACCGACAGGGTGCCACTGAAGCTTTCTTT.

The J gene is TRBJ1-4, the V gene TRBV9; 9 positions match TRBD1. CDR1 is SGDLS, CDR2 YYNGEE, per germline. The CDR3 has 17 residues. V was clipped by 4 bases and J by 0 bases; unmatched bases: 7. DNA of the CDR3: TGTGCCAGCAGCCCAGGACAGGGGCCCACAACTAATGAAAAACTGTTTTTT. It encodes CASSPGQGPTTNEKLFF.

V gene TRBV9 combines with J gene TRBJ2-1, with D possibly being TRBD2 (5 bases). The CDR3 contains 13 residues. Looked up from germline, CDR1 is SGDLS and CDR2 is YYNGEE. Trimming removed 1 base at V and 10 bases at J, with 12 bases between. The CDR3 region has the DNA TGTGCCAGCAGCGTACGGGATCTAGCCGAGCAGTTCTTC. Its protein product is CASSVRDLAEQFF.

The V and J genes are TRBV6-6 and TRBJ2-5, with 8 bases lining up with TRBD1. CDR1 is MNHNY and CDR2 is SVGAGI in the germline V gene (reference sequence). V dropped 6 bases and J dropped 4; count of bases not matched to a gene: 10. The CDR3 consists of 15 residues. This CDR3 reads CASSPTGVSRETQYF. CDR3 nucleotides: TGTGCCAGCAGCCCGACAGGGGTATCGAGAGAGACCCAGTACTTC.

J is TRBJ2-4 and V is TRBV9; perhaps TRBD1 as D (5 bases). Trimming took 0 bases from V and 9 from J, leaving 19 bases between them. The CDR3 sequence is 16 residues long. CDR1 is SGDLS and CDR2 is YYNGEE in the germline V gene. The CDR3 sequence: CASSVARAASVGIQYF. In DNA, the CDR3 is TGTGCCAGCAGCGTAGCCAGGGCTGCTTCTGTTGGCATTCAGTACTTC. Using reference TRBV9 and TRBJ2-4 for the parts outside the CDR3, the full variable domain is DSGVTQTPKHLITATGQRVTLRCSPRSGDLSVYWYQQSLDQGLQFLIQYYNGEERAKGNILERFSAQQFPDLHSELNLSSLELGDSALYFCASSVARAASVGIQYFGAGTRLSVL.

The chain couples TRBV5-1 to TRBJ2-3; a possible D gene is TRBD2 (6 bases). CDR3 length: 15 amino acids. V shed 3 bases and J shed 6 bases, with 17 bases lying between them. Germline V gene lookup returns CDR1 SGHRS and CDR2 YFSETQ. CDR3 protein: CASSSSPLAGDTQYF. The CDR3 DNA follows: TGCGCCAGCAGCTCTTCCCCCTTGGCGGGGGATACGCAGTATTTT.

The genes are TRBV1 and TRBJ1-2. TRBV1 is assigned pseudogene status. This CDR3 is built from 15 residues. For the CDR3, the DNA is TGCACCAGCAGCCAAGAGGCGGGGCCGGCCTTTGGCTACACCTTC. Translated: CTSSQEAGPAFGYTF.

V gene TRBV7-7 combines with J gene TRBJ2-5, with D possibly TRBD1 on 5 matching bases. The CDR3 extends over 13 amino acids. V was pared by 5 bases and J by 5 bases, with 12 bases between. Germline V gene data show CDR1 as SSHAT and CDR2 as FNYEAQ (reference sequence). The CDR3 bases are TGTGCCAGCAGCGCCGAGTACAGGGAGACCCAGTACTTC. It encodes CASSAEYRETQYF.

The V call is TRBV5-1, the J call TRBJ2-7; the match to TRBD1 covers 8 bases. Germline V lookup: CDR1 SGHRS, CDR2 YFSETQ. Germline trimming cut 0 bases from V and 6 bases from J; bases unmatched to any gene: 11. The CDR3 is 16 amino acids. The DNA for the CDR3 is TGCGCCAGCAGCTTGGCCGGGCAGGGGGCAATAGGCGAGCAGTACTTC. Translation: CASSLAGQGAIGEQYF.

The genes are TRBV28 and TRBJ2-3; D possibly corresponds to TRBD2 (6 bases). The V end lost 6 bases, the J end lost 2 bases, and 18 bases lay between the germline ends. CDR1 is MDHEN, CDR2 SYDVKM, per germline. The CDR3 spans 16 residues. The CDR3 DNA reads TGTGCCAGCAGCCCTCCGGGGGAGGTCCCCACAGATACGCAGTATTTT. Translating it yields CASSPPGEVPTDTQYF.

In its sample, this clone was seen once. The rearrangement joins TRBV5-4 to TRBJ1-1; tentatively, D is TRBD1 (5 bases). The CDR3 sequence is 15 residues long. Trimming removed 4 bases from V and 4 bases from J, with 17 bases in between. CDR1 SGHNT and CDR2 YYREEE come from the germline V gene (reference sequence). The CDR3 protein is CASSQSGLRPTEAFF. The CDR3 bases are TGTGCCAGCAGCCAATCGGGACTTCGACCCACTGAAGCTTTCTTT.

This clone has just a few counts. The chain carries TRBV7-2 and TRBJ1-2, with TRBD1 matching over 7 bases. The germline V gene encodes CDR1 SGHTA and CDR2 FQGNSA. V was clipped by 5 bases and J by 3 bases; unmatched bases: 6. The CDR3 totals 14 residues. The CDR3 loop reads CASSPTGTDYGYTF. The CDR3 nucleotides read TGTGCCAGCAGCCCGACCGGGACAGACTATGGCTACACCTTC.

The chain employs TRBV19 and TRBJ2-7, with TRBD2 matching 7 bases. The CDR3 length is 14 residues. Germline V CDR1 and CDR2: LNHDA, SQIVND (reference sequence). With 0 bases clipped from V and 11 bases from J, the junction kept 10 bases outside the gene matches. CDR3 amino acids: CASSIDVLASHKYF. The CDR3 coding sequence is TGTGCCAGTAGTATAGATGTACTAGCGTCACATAAGTACTTC. Full variable domain (remainder filled in from reference TRBV19 and TRBJ2-7): DGGITQSPKYLFRKEGQNVTLSCEQNLNHDAMYWYRQDPGQGLRLIYYSQIVNDFQKGDIAEGYSVSREKKESFPLTVTSAQKNPTAFYLCASSIDVLASHKYFGPGTRLTVT.

With respect to this clone: The same CDR3 also results from other DNA sequences found in this sample. This chain links TRBV11-3 with TRBJ2-7, with a weak D call TRBD2 (6 bases). The CDR3 extends over 12 amino acids. The germline V gene has CDR1 SGHNT and CDR2 YENEEA. V lost 5 bases and J 5 bases, leaving 10 bases between the germline ends. CDR3: CASSPTGDEQYF. The CDR3 bases are TGTGCCAGCAGCCCTACGGGGGACGAGCAGTACTTC.